The 21 T cell receptor beta chains reported below all come from one sample, sequenced in a study of vaccination and CD4 T cells after COVID-19. Sequenced with the Oncomine TCR Beta short-read assay was DNA taken from cultured CD4+ T cells. TCRdb re-analysed the PCR reads in MiXCR, keeping a single row per CDR3 protein. Of around 19,000 distinct CDR3 sequences listed, around 50% are singletons. No antigens are known for them. The treatment: approximately nine-day PBMC culture with coronavirus spike peptide pools or control peptides (ViraFEST assay). Sequenced material: CD4+ T cells from blood, cultured in vitro. These TCRs come from a human donor who had recovered from COVID-19.

The chain carries TRBV20-1 and TRBJ1-2; no clear D. Per the germline V gene, CDR1 is DFQATT and CDR2 is SNEGSKA (reference sequence). The CDR3 is 11 amino acids. Deletions cut 2 bases from V and 7 bases from J, with 8 bases between. CDR3 region: CSARPTPGYTF. The CDR3, as DNA: TGCAGTGCTAGACCGACGCCTGGCTACACCTTC.

CDR3 sequence: CSARGFGPDNEQFF. In DNA form, the CDR3 reads TGCAGTGCTAGAGGTTTCGGCCCTGACAATGAGCAGTTCTTC. J is TRBJ2-1 and V is TRBV20-1, with D unresolved. CDR1 is DFQATT and CDR2 is SNEGSKA in the germline V gene (reference sequence). CDR3 length equals 14 residues. The V end lost 1 base, the J end lost 5 bases, and 12 bases lay between the germline ends.

In DNA, the CDR3 is TGTGCCAGCAGCGATGGGACTAGCGGCCTCACAGATACGCAGTATTTT. Protein sequence: CASSDGTSGLTDTQYF. This rearrangement joins TRBV7-8 to TRBJ2-3; 11 positions agree with TRBD2. V dropped 5 bases and J dropped 2; count of bases not matched to a gene: 6. The CDR3 length is 16 residues. Germline lookup yields CDR1 SGHVS and CDR2 FQNEAQ. Complete variable domain (other parts from reference TRBV7-8 and TRBJ2-3): GAGVSQSPRYKVAKRGQDVALRCDPISGHVSLFWYQQALGQGPEFLTYFQNEAQLDKSGLPSDRFFAERPEGSVSTLKIQRTQQEDSAVYLCASSDGTSGLTDTQYFGPGTRLTVL.

The table lists this clonotype with a count of one. V is TRBV28 and J is TRBJ1-5, with D perhaps matching TRBD1 (5 bases). The CDR3 length is 15 residues. Germline CDR1 is MDHEN and CDR2 is SYDVKM. V was shortened by 4 bases and J by 7 bases, with 17 bases between the two germline ends. The CDR3 region is CASSSEIRVGQPQHF. The CDR3 DNA sequence: TGTGCCAGCAGTTCCGAAATCAGGGTAGGGCAGCCCCAGCATTTT.

There are a few counts of this clonotype. The genes are TRBV20-1 and TRBJ1-5, with D tentatively TRBD1 (6 bases). Trimming cost V 3 bases and J 0 bases, with 12 bases left between them. The CDR3 has 15 amino acids. The germline V gene has CDR1 DFQATT and CDR2 SNEGSKA (reference sequence). The CDR3 DNA sequence: TGCAGTGCTAGGGGGACAACTTATAGCAATCAGCCCCAGCATTTT. Protein: CSARGTTYSNQPQHF.

This clonotype was seen a handful of times. The chain is built from TRBV6-1 and TRBJ1-2; tentative D call: TRBD1 (6 bases). Trimming stripped 6 bases from V and 2 bases from J, with 10 bases between. CDR3 length: 13 residues. In germline, CDR1 is MNHNS, CDR2 SASEGT. This chain's CDR3 is CASRLRGNYGYTF. The DNA for the CDR3 is TGTGCCAGCAGACTCAGGGGAAACTATGGCTACACCTTC.

The chain combines TRBV28 with TRBJ2-7, with TRBD1 identical over 10 bases. Trimming cost V 4 bases and J 6 bases; bases outside gene matches: 9. Germline CDR1 is MDHEN and CDR2 is SYDVKM. The CDR3 runs to 15 residues. The CDR3 DNA is TGTGCCAGCAGTTCACCGGGACAGGGGTCTGCCGAGCAGTACTTC. It codes for CASSSPGQGSAEQYF.

This clonotype appeared a few times. J is TRBJ1-6 and V is TRBV27; D gene uncertain. The germline V gene has CDR1 MNHEY and CDR2 SMNVEV (reference sequence). The CDR3 length is 13 residues. Trimming took off 3 bases at V and 9 bases at J, with 9 bases between the two ends. In nucleotides, the CDR3 is TGTGCCAGCAGTTTGGCGGTATTTTCACCCCTCCACTTT. This sequence encodes CASSLAVFSPLHF.

This clonotype has a single count. This chain connects TRBV6-1 to TRBJ1-1; TRBD1 agrees at 7 bases. Germline CDR1 MNHNS, CDR2 SASEGT. The V gene end was trimmed by 11 bases and the J gene end by 0 bases; junction bases not matched to a gene: 3. This CDR3 comprises 12 residues. The chain's CDR3 is CAAGTVNTEAFF. The CDR3 coding sequence is TGTGCCGCCGGGACAGTGAACACTGAAGCTTTCTTT.

This clonotype occurred a few times. The J gene is TRBJ1-5, the V gene TRBV19; 8 bases match TRBD1. Trimming at V came to 7 bases and at J to 2 bases, leaving 7 bases not matched to a gene. Looked up from germline, CDR1 is LNHDA and CDR2 is SQIVND (reference sequence). This CDR3 contains 15 residues. The chain's CDR3 is CASTSGGLRNQPQHF. CDR3 nucleotide sequence: TGTGCCAGTACTTCAGGGGGCCTTCGCAATCAGCCCCAGCATTTT.

This chain uses TRBV5-1 with TRBJ2-3, with a possible D match to TRBD2 (5 bases). Trimming removed 3 bases from V and 0 bases from J, with 8 bases in between. This CDR3 comprises 14 residues. Per germline, CDR1 SGHRS and CDR2 YFSETQ. CDR3 sequence: CASSWTPSTDTQYF. CDR3 in DNA: TGCGCCAGCAGCTGGACTCCTAGCACAGATACGCAGTATTTT.

The chain combines TRBV20-1 with TRBJ2-5; D gene unclear. This CDR3 is built from 12 residues. Germline CDR1 and CDR2: DFQATT and SNEGSKA (reference sequence). With 1 base removed from V and 5 bases from J, the gap between germline ends came to 8 bases. CDR3 sequence reads: CSARGTAETQYF. The CDR3 DNA reads as TGCAGTGCTAGAGGGACCGCGGAGACCCAGTACTTC.

In its sample, this clonotype was seen a few times. The rearrangement links TRBV7-8 to TRBJ2-3, with TRBD2 matching over 11 bases. Germline values: CDR1 SGHVS, CDR2 FQNEAQ. V trimming: 0 bases; J trimming: 7 bases; junction bases outside the gene matches: 6. CDR3 length: 16 residues. CDR3 loop: CASSLARIAGGNTQYF. CDR3 DNA sequence: TGTGCCAGCAGCTTAGCGAGAATAGCGGGGGGGAATACGCAGTATTTT.

The chain has TRBV10-1 and TRBJ2-7; TRBD1 matches 8 bases. This CDR3 comprises 14 residues. The V segment lost 3 bases and the J segment 3 bases; nucleotides outside the gene matches: 4. Germline-derived CDR1 and CDR2 are WNHNN and SYGVQD (reference sequence). The CDR3 spells CASSDGQGIYEQYF. The CDR3 DNA reads TGCGCCAGCAGTGATGGACAGGGTATCTACGAGCAGTACTTC.

This clonotype was seen only a few times. The V gene is TRBV10-2, the J gene TRBJ1-5, with 10 bases matching TRBD1. V lost 9 bases and J lost 2; bases outside the gene matches: 4. The CDR3 loop spans 14 amino acids. Germline CDR1 and CDR2: WSHSY and SAAADI. CDR3 sequence (DNA): TGCGCCAGTACGGACAGGGGGGGCAATCAGCCCCAGCATTTT. Residues: CASTDRGGNQPQHF.

The V call is TRBV12-3 or TRBV12-4, the J call TRBJ2-3, with 7 bases that match TRBD2. V lost 0 bases to trimming and J lost 3 bases; unmatched junction nucleotides: 3. The CDR3 consists of 15 residues. The DNA for the CDR3 is TGTGCCAGCAGTTTAGCGGGAGGGCGGACAGATACGCAGTATTTT. Its protein is CASSLAGGRTDTQYF.

A single count supports this clonotype. The J gene is TRBJ2-1, the V gene TRBV2; 11 positions agree with TRBD1. Germline CDR1 and CDR2: SNHLY and FYNNEI. V shed 6 bases, J shed 8 bases, and the junction held 9 bases outside the gene matches. The CDR3 is 15 amino acids. CDR3 sequence reads: CASRIGTGGTDEQFF. The CDR3 coding sequence is TGTGCCAGCAGGATCGGGACAGGGGGAACGGATGAGCAGTTCTTC. The full variable domain, rest sourced from reference TRBV2 and TRBJ2-1, is EPEVTQTPSHQVTQMGQEVILRCVPISNHLYFYWYRQILGQKVEFLVSFYNNEISEKSEIFDDQFSVERPDGSNFTLKIRSTKLEDSAMYFCASRIGTGGTDEQFFGPGTRLTVL.

The gene calls are TRBV6-1 and TRBJ1-2, with 8 bases lining up with TRBD1. V gave up 5 bases and J gave up 7 bases; unmatched junction bases: 15. Looked up from germline, CDR1 is MNHNS and CDR2 is SASEGT. CDR3 size: 16 residues. The DNA for the CDR3 is TGTGCCAGCAGTCCCAAACCGACAGGGGTTTACTGTGGCTACACCTTC. Translating it yields CASSPKPTGVYCGYTF.

The gene calls are TRBV7-6 and TRBJ2-2; 10 bases map to TRBD2. The CDR3 has 17 amino acids. From germline, CDR1 is SGHVS and CDR2 FNYEAQ. J gave up 6 bases and V 5 bases, and 12 bases lay outside the gene matches. The CDR3 loop reads CASSPLSGRASAGELFF. The CDR3 region has the DNA TGTGCCAGCAGCCCCCTGAGCGGGAGGGCCTCGGCCGGGGAGCTGTTTTTT.

The CDR3 protein is CASSSVAGGLYEQFF. In DNA form, the CDR3 reads TGTGCCAGCAGTTCCGTAGCGGGGGGGCTTTATGAGCAGTTCTTC. J is TRBJ2-1 and V is TRBV6-2 or TRBV6-3; 11 positions match TRBD2. The CDR3 spans 15 residues. V dropped 4 bases and J dropped 8; count of bases not matched to a gene: 7. In germline, CDR1 is MNHEY, CDR2 SVGEGT.

This chain uses TRBV4-3 with TRBJ2-5, with D perhaps TRBD1 (6 bases). Germline-derived CDR1 and CDR2 are LGHNA and YSLEER. Trimming removed 0 bases at V and 7 bases at J, with 18 bases between. The CDR3 is made up of 16 amino acids. In nucleotides, the CDR3 is TGCGCCAGCAGCCAAGATTGGACTCAACCACAGGGGACCCAGTACTTC. Its translation is CASSQDWTQPQGTQYF.